A selection of T cell receptor beta chains follows, all from one sample in a study of T-cell reconstitution after alpha-beta-depleted transplantation in children. TCRdb fed the PCR reads into MiXCR, producing one record per CDR3 protein. The sample records around 480,000 distinct CDR3 sequences, about 30% being singletons. Sample: PBMCs from the stem cell graft donor, taken from the stem cell graft. The source of these receptors is a human donor who donated a stem cell graft to a child with aplastic anemia. The CDR3 runs from the conserved cysteine through the conserved F or W. D genes are given only for firm matches. Only part of the rows carry a size: once, few, many, or a class if the clone is expanded.

v_call: TRBV29-1
j_call: TRBJ2-5
clone_size: -
d_call: -
cdr3_aa: CSVPGGLWGEAQYF
cdr3_nt: TGCAGCGTCCCCGGTGGACTATGGGGTGAGGCCCAGTACTTC

v_call: TRBV20-1
j_call: TRBJ1-2
clone_size: few
d_call: TRBD1
cdr3_aa: CSASTDRGLFENGYTF
cdr3_nt: TGCAGTGCTAGTACGGACAGGGGGCTGTTTGAGAATGGCTACACCTTC

v_call: TRBV18
j_call: TRBJ1-3
clone_size: few
d_call: TRBD1
cdr3_aa: CASSLGQRSGNTIYF
cdr3_nt: TGTGCCAGCTCCCTGGGACAGCGCTCTGGAAACACCATATATTTT

v_call: TRBV7-3
j_call: TRBJ1-1
clone_size: -
d_call: TRBD1
cdr3_aa: CASSSDRRDTEAFF
cdr3_nt: TGTGCCAGCAGCTCGGACAGGAGGGACACTGAAGCTTTCTTT

v_call: TRBV7-2
j_call: TRBJ1-4
clone_size: -
d_call: -
cdr3_aa: CASSPTSAASLLFF
cdr3_nt: TGTGCCAGCAGCCCTACATCTGCGGCCAGCCTACTGTTTTTT

v_call: TRBV20-1
j_call: TRBJ1-4
clone_size: few
d_call: -
cdr3_aa: CSATDRGANEKLFF
cdr3_nt: TGCAGTGCTACAGATCGGGGGGCTAATGAAAAACTGTTTTTT

v_call: TRBV6-1
j_call: TRBJ1-2
clone_size: -
d_call: TRBD1
cdr3_aa: CASSDGDRVVDTF
cdr3_nt: TGTGCCAGCAGTGATGGGGACAGGGTTGTGGACACCTTC

v_call: TRBV11-3
j_call: TRBJ2-7
clone_size: -
d_call: -
cdr3_aa: CASSLGGGKGYEQYF
cdr3_nt: TGTGCCAGCAGCTTAGGCGGCGGGAAGGGCTACGAGCAGTACTTC

v_call: TRBV7-2
j_call: TRBJ2-1
clone_size: -
d_call: TRBD2
cdr3_aa: CASSLASGVVNEQFF
cdr3_nt: TGTGCCAGCAGCTTAGCTAGCGGGGTCGTGAATGAGCAGTTCTTC

v_call: TRBV5-1
j_call: TRBJ2-7
clone_size: few
d_call: TRBD2
cdr3_aa: CASSLQREGRGEQYF
cdr3_nt: TGCGCCAGCAGCTTGCAGCGGGAGGGCCGAGGCGAGCAGTACTTC

v_call: TRBV20-1
j_call: TRBJ2-1
clone_size: -
d_call: TRBD2
cdr3_aa: CSASSFAASGIYEQFF
cdr3_nt: TGCAGTGCTAGTTCGTTCGCGGCTAGCGGGATATATGAGCAGTTCTTC

v_call: TRBV10-3
j_call: TRBJ2-1
clone_size: -
d_call: -
cdr3_aa: CAIKSEGSYNEQFF
cdr3_nt: TGTGCCATCAAATCAGAGGGGTCCTACAATGAGCAGTTCTTC

v_call: TRBV6-2/TRBV6-3
j_call: TRBJ2-1
clone_size: -
d_call: -
cdr3_aa: CASSYQRTEQFF
cdr3_nt: TGTGCCAGCAGTTACCAGCGGACTGAGCAGTTCTTC

v_call: TRBV9
j_call: TRBJ2-2
clone_size: -
d_call: -
cdr3_aa: CASSAPTGNTGELFF
cdr3_nt: TGTGCCAGCAGCGCCCCGACAGGGAACACCGGGGAGCTGTTTTTT

v_call: TRBV12-3/TRBV12-4
j_call: TRBJ2-5
clone_size: medium-sized
d_call: TRBD1
cdr3_aa: CASSLGQGKTQYF
cdr3_nt: TGTGCCAGCAGTTTGGGACAGGGAAAGACCCAGTACTTC

v_call: TRBV29-1
j_call: TRBJ2-5
clone_size: -
d_call: TRBD1
cdr3_aa: CSVDRTGVGETQYF
cdr3_nt: TGCAGCGTCGACCGGACAGGGGTAGGGGAGACCCAGTACTTC

v_call: TRBV5-1
j_call: TRBJ1-1
clone_size: -
d_call: TRBD1
cdr3_aa: CASSGGQNLNTEAFF
cdr3_nt: TGCGCCAGCAGCGGGGGACAGAATTTGAACACTGAAGCTTTCTTT

v_call: TRBV30
j_call: TRBJ2-7
clone_size: -
d_call: -
cdr3_aa: CAWSLRHEQYF
cdr3_nt: TGTGCCTGGAGTCTACGGCACGAGCAGTACTTC

v_call: TRBV6-5
j_call: TRBJ2-1
clone_size: -
d_call: TRBD1
cdr3_aa: CASSWDRDNEQFF
cdr3_nt: TGTGCCAGCAGTTGGGACAGGGACAATGAGCAGTTCTTC

v_call: TRBV28
j_call: TRBJ1-2
clone_size: once
d_call: -
cdr3_aa: CASSLFSPGGYTF
cdr3_nt: TGTGCCAGCAGTTTATTTTCGCCGGGTGGCTACACCTTC

v_call: TRBV6-1
j_call: TRBJ2-1
clone_size: -
d_call: -
cdr3_aa: CASIPGVTYNEQFF
cdr3_nt: TGTGCCAGCATCCCGGGGGTGACCTACAATGAGCAGTTCTTC

v_call: TRBV4-3
j_call: TRBJ1-5
clone_size: -
d_call: TRBD1
cdr3_aa: CASSQDSTGVNQPQHF
cdr3_nt: TGCGCCAGCAGCCAAGATAGCACAGGGGTCAATCAGCCCCAGCATTTT

v_call: TRBV27
j_call: TRBJ2-3
clone_size: few
d_call: -
cdr3_aa: CASSLMRGADTQYF
cdr3_nt: TGTGCCAGCAGTTTAATGAGGGGGGCAGATACGCAGTATTTT

v_call: TRBV6-2/TRBV6-3
j_call: TRBJ2-2
clone_size: few
d_call: -
cdr3_aa: CASRPGLSGGELFF
cdr3_nt: TGTGCCAGCAGACCGGGATTAAGTGGCGGGGAGCTGTTTTTT

v_call: TRBV9
j_call: TRBJ2-5
clone_size: -
d_call: TRBD2
cdr3_aa: CASSVLAGEETQYF
cdr3_nt: TGTGCCAGCAGCGTACTAGCGGGAGAAGAGACCCAGTACTTC

v_call: TRBV7-3
j_call: TRBJ2-2
clone_size: few
d_call: -
cdr3_aa: CASSPQGGTGELFF
cdr3_nt: TGTGCCAGCAGCCCCCAGGGTGGCACCGGGGAGCTGTTTTTT

v_call: TRBV12-3/TRBV12-4
j_call: TRBJ1-5
clone_size: many
d_call: TRBD1
cdr3_aa: CASSPGTGGINQPQHF
cdr3_nt: TGTGCCAGCAGTCCTGGGACAGGGGGAATCAATCAGCCCCAGCATTTT

v_call: TRBV20-1
j_call: TRBJ1-2
clone_size: few
d_call: -
cdr3_aa: CSARDRGFYGYTF
cdr3_nt: TGCAGTGCTAGAGATCGAGGGTTCTATGGCTACACCTTC

v_call: TRBV5-1
j_call: TRBJ2-7
clone_size: -
d_call: -
cdr3_aa: CASSLGQGFYEQYF
cdr3_nt: TGCGCCAGCAGCCTGGGTCAGGGCTTCTACGAGCAGTACTTC

v_call: TRBV3-1
j_call: TRBJ2-2
clone_size: few
d_call: TRBD2
cdr3_aa: CASSQNTLGLAGDGELFF
cdr3_nt: TGTGCCAGCAGCCAAAATACCTTGGGTCTAGCGGGAGATGGGGAGCTGTTTTTT

v_call: TRBV15
j_call: TRBJ2-1
clone_size: few
d_call: TRBD2
cdr3_aa: CATSRGLASSYNEQFF
cdr3_nt: TGTGCCACCAGCAGGGGACTAGCGAGCTCCTACAATGAGCAGTTCTTC